Below are 20 T cell receptor beta chains sequenced from a single sample in a study of brain metastases from non-small cell lung cancer. TCRdb keeps only in-frame clones here, not all; method: immunoSEQ multiplex PCR. The sample lists around 730 clones; roughly 86% were seen once. The specimen was tumor-adjacent normal tissue. These receptors were collected from a donor at least 40 years old with non-small cell lung cancer.

This chain links TRBV18 with TRBJ2-1, with 14 positions matching TRBD2. Germline assignment: CDR1 KGHSH and CDR2 LQKENI. This CDR3 region has 15 residues. V lost 3 bases to trimming and J lost 10 bases; unmatched junction nucleotides: 5. The CDR3: CASSPGLAGVSEQFF. The CDR3 DNA sequence: TGTGCCAGCTCACCGGGACTAGCGGGAGTAAGCGAGCAGTTCTTC.

This clone was found a few times. The V gene is TRBV6-6, the J gene TRBJ2-3; 9 nucleotides line up with TRBD2. Germline-derived CDR1 and CDR2 are MNHNY and SVGAGI (reference sequence). The CDR3 contains 16 residues. V gave up 5 bases and J gave up 2 bases; unmatched junction bases: 8. CDR3 loop: CASSRPSGEITDTQYF. CDR3 DNA: TGTGCCAGCAGTCGACCTAGCGGGGAAATCACAGATACGCAGTATTTT.

This clone showed up just once. The chain carries TRBV3-1 (or the pseudogene TRBV3-2) and TRBJ2-7; D gene uncertain. CDR3 size: 12 residues. In germline, CDR1 is LGHDT, CDR2 YNNKEL (reference sequence). V dropped 3 bases and J dropped 3 bases, with 6 bases sitting between them. The CDR3 protein is CASSHSHYEQYF. CDR3 nucleotide sequence: TGTGCCAGCAGCCACAGTCACTACGAGCAGTACTTC.

Worth noting for this clone: Relative to the germline gene, one junction end is altered; a read error may explain this. The chain links TRBV7-8 to TRBJ2-3; 9 bases line up with TRBD2. There are 19 residues in the CDR3. Germline V lookup: CDR1 SGHVS, CDR2 FQNEAQ. CDR3 nucleotides: TGTGCCAGCAGCTTATTGGGCCACCGTACGCGGGAGGGCCCAGACACGCAGTATTTT. This sequence encodes CASSLLGHRTREGPDTQYF. Full variable domain (remainder filled in from reference TRBV7-8 and TRBJ2-3): GAGVSQSPRYKVAKRGQDVALRCDPISGHVSLFWYQQALGQGPEFLTYFQNEAQLDKSGLPSDRFFAERPEGSVSTLKIQRTQQEDSAVYLCASSLLGHRTREGPDTQYFGPGTRLTVL.

This clone occurred a few times. The chain uses TRBV7-9 and TRBJ2-5; no firm D call. The germline V and J ends were trimmed by 7 bases and 5 bases, with 5 bases remaining between them. There are 10 residues in the CDR3. Germline V gene sequence: CDR1 SEHNR, CDR2 FQNEAQ (reference sequence). The CDR3 sequence: CASTSETQYF. CDR3 sequence (DNA): TGTGCCAGCACCTCGGAGACCCAGTACTTC. Full variable domain (outside the CDR3, taken from reference TRBV7-9 and TRBJ2-5): DTGVSQNPRHKITKRGQNVTFRCDPISEHNRLYWYRQTLGQGPEFLTYFQNEAQLEKSRLLSDRFSAERPKGSFSTLEIQRTEQGDSAMYLCASTSETQYFGPGTRLLVL.

The gene calls are TRBV3-1 (or the pseudogene TRBV3-2) and TRBJ1-6; D not certain. The ends were cut back, 4 bases at V and 0 bases at J, with 10 bases in the middle. The length of the CDR3 is 16 residues. Germline V gives CDR1 LGHDT, CDR2 YNNKEL (reference sequence). CDR3 region: CASSPTASSYNSPLHF. DNA of the CDR3: TGTGCCAGCAGCCCCACAGCAAGCTCCTATAATTCACCCCTCCACTTT.

The chain carries TRBV12-3 or TRBV12-4 and TRBJ1-4, with no clear D. Trimming shortened V by 6 bases and J by 4 bases, and 9 bases separated the two germline ends. The CDR3 sequence is 13 residues long. CDR3: CASSPGFNEKLFF. The CDR3 DNA follows: TGTGCCAGCAGCCCTGGATTTAATGAAAAACTGTTTTTT.

The J gene is TRBJ1-6, the V gene TRBV19, with D maybe TRBD1 (6 bases). This CDR3 is built from 13 residues. Germline lookup yields CDR1 LNHDA and CDR2 SQIVND (reference sequence). The ends were cut back, 4 bases at V and 8 bases at J, with 9 bases in the middle. CDR3 bases: TGTGCCAGTAGTAGGACAGATTATTCACCCCTCCACTTT. This sequence encodes CASSRTDYSPLHF.

The V gene is TRBV5-8, the J gene TRBJ1-1; 10 bases fit TRBD1. CDR3 length equals 14 residues. CDR1 SGHTS and CDR2 YDEGEE come from the germline V gene. The V gene end was trimmed by 4 bases and the J gene end by 10 bases; junction bases not matched to a gene: 10. This CDR3 is CASSVGQGPRGAFF. The CDR3 coding sequence is TGTGCCAGCAGCGTGGGACAGGGGCCCCGGGGAGCTTTCTTT.

The rearrangement joins TRBV6-6 to TRBJ2-5; D gene ambiguous. V lost 2 bases, J lost 4 bases, and 11 bases lay in between. In germline, CDR1 is MNHNY, CDR2 SVGAGI (reference sequence). CDR3 size: 14 residues. CDR3 DNA sequence: TGTGCCAGCAGTTACGACACTACCCGAGAGACCCAGTACTTC. Its translation: CASSYDTTRETQYF.

This clone was counted only a few times. This sequence joins TRBV4-1 and TRBJ2-2; no firm D call. V lost 1 base and J lost 1, with 10 bases in between. CDR3 length: 16 amino acids. Germline values: CDR1 MGHRA, CDR2 YSYEKL. CDR3: CASSQGFSRNTGELFF. CDR3 coding DNA: TGCGCCAGCAGCCAAGGGTTTAGCAGGAACACCGGGGAGCTGTTTTTT.

The chain recombines TRBV14 with TRBJ2-3; either TRBD1 or TRBD2 may fit D (5 bases each). The germline CDR1 and CDR2 sequences are SGHDN and FVKESK. The germline V and J ends were trimmed by 4 bases and 3 bases, with 11 bases remaining between them. The CDR3 length is 14 residues. The CDR3, as DNA: TGTGCCAGCAGCCCTTTGGGGACGACAGATACGCAGTATTTT. Its protein is CASSPLGTTDTQYF.

The rearrangement uses TRBV13 and TRBJ1-2, with 7 bases lining up with TRBD1. The CDR3 extends over 15 amino acids. J was trimmed by 8 bases and V by 4 bases; bases with no gene match: 13. Germline-derived CDR1 and CDR2 are PRHDT and FYEKMQ (reference sequence). CDR3 residues: CASSSRGTAVSGYTF. Here the CDR3 DNA reads TGTGCCAGCAGCTCCAGAGGGACAGCCGTCTCGGGCTACACCTTC.

This clone was found once. This chain uses TRBV5-1 with TRBJ2-7; possibly TRBD2 for D (5 bases). Trimming removed 0 bases from V and 2 bases from J, with 15 bases in between. The CDR3 consists of 16 residues. Per the germline V gene, CDR1 is SGHRS and CDR2 is YFSETQ. Here the CDR3 DNA reads TGCGCCAGCAGCTTGGACGGAGCGGAAACTACCTACGAGCAGTACTTC. This gives the protein CASSLDGAETTYEQYF.

This chain connects TRBV28 to TRBJ1-2, with 9 bases aligning to TRBD1. This CDR3 is built from 16 residues. CDR1 and CDR2 (germline): MDHEN, SYDVKM. V lost 8 bases, J lost 4 bases, and 14 bases stayed unmatched. The CDR3 DNA is TGTGCCAGCCGATCCCGGGACAGGGAGTGGGGCTATGGCTACACCTTC. Residues: CASRSRDREWGYGYTF.

The chain is built from TRBV27 and TRBJ1-5; D ambiguous. V lost 2 bases and J lost 3, with 2 bases in between. This CDR3 has 12 residues. Germline lookup yields CDR1 MNHEY and CDR2 SMNVEV (reference sequence). CDR3 sequence: CASSLINQPQHF. The CDR3 region has the DNA TGTGCCAGCAGTTTAATCAATCAGCCCCAGCATTTT.

The chain has TRBV2 and TRBJ1-1; 8 bases fit TRBD1. CDR1 is SNHLY, CDR2 FYNNEI, per germline. The CDR3 is 14 residues long. V lost 4 bases, J lost 5 bases, and 6 bases stayed unmatched. CDR3 region: CASSGQGAGTEAFF. The CDR3 nucleotides are TGTGCCAGCAGTGGCCAGGGGGCTGGGACTGAAGCTTTCTTT.

The chain joins TRBV10-3 to TRBJ1-4, with TRBD1 matching over 7 bases. In germline, CDR1 is ENHRY, CDR2 SYGVKD. This CDR3 has 13 residues. V gave up 4 bases and J gave up 8 bases; unmatched junction bases: 4. The CDR3 protein is CAISGQGSEKLFF. As DNA, the CDR3 is TGTGCCATCAGTGGACAGGGAAGCGAAAAACTGTTTTTT.

The J gene is TRBJ2-1, the V gene TRBV29-1, with a possible D match to TRBD2 (5 bases). V was trimmed by 3 bases and J by 6 bases, leaving 15 bases between them. This CDR3 comprises 14 residues. Germline assignment: CDR1 SQVTM and CDR2 ANQGSEA. CDR3 region: CSVDGLAVSNEQFF. CDR3 sequence (DNA): TGCAGCGTTGACGGGCTAGCAGTTTCCAATGAGCAGTTCTTC.

The J gene is TRBJ2-5, the V gene TRBV27; 7 bases agree with TRBD1. This CDR3 region has 14 residues. CDR1 MNHEY and CDR2 SMNVEV come from the germline V gene (reference sequence). V gave up 6 bases and J gave up 4 bases; unmatched junction bases: 8. The CDR3 nucleotides read TGTGCCAGCAGATACTTCACAGGGGCAGAGACCCAGTACTTC. Protein: CASRYFTGAETQYF.